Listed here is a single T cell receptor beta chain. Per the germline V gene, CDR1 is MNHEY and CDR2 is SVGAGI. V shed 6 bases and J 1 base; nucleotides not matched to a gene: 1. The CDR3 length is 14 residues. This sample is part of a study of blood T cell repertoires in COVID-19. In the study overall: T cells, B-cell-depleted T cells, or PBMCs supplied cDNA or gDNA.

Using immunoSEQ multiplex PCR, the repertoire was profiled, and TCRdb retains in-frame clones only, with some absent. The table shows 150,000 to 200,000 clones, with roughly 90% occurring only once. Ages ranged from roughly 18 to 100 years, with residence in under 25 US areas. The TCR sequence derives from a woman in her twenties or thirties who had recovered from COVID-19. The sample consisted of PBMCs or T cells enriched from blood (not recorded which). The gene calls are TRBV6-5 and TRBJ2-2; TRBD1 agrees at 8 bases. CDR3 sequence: CASSRGLNTGELFF. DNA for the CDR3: TGTGCCAGCAGCAGGGGGCTGAACACCGGGGAGCTGTTTTTT.